These 9 T cell receptor beta chains share one sample of origin, sequenced in a study of shared clonotypes between healthy human individuals. Profiling relied on immunoSEQ multiplex PCR, and the TCRdb table lists in-frame clones only, not all of them. The sample consists of over 850,000 clones, approximately 78% of them appearing once. The sample taken for sequencing was memory CD4+ T cells from PBMCs. Subset defined: CD45RA-negative fraction. The receptor source for this set is a man younger than 30 in good health. Some clones in this sample may be carry-over from other donors' samples.

V is TRBV5-4 and J is TRBJ1-2, with 9 bases aligning to TRBD1. The CDR3 runs 15 residues. The V and J ends lost 4 bases and 8 bases, in that order; junction bases with no gene match: 12. Germline assignment: CDR1 SGHNT and CDR2 YYREEE (reference sequence). Here the CDR3 reads CASSPWDRVTGGYTF. CDR3 in DNA: TGTGCCAGCAGCCCCTGGGACAGGGTAACCGGCGGCTACACCTTC.

In this sample, this clone turned up a few times. Other DNA sequences in the same sample also yield this CDR3. The CDR3 sequence is CASSLARAGGTDTQYF. The CDR3 DNA is TGTGCCAGCAGCTTAGCGAGGGCAGGGGGGACAGATACGCAGTATTTT. The chain recombines TRBV7-2 with TRBJ2-3; a possible D gene is TRBD1 (7 bases). This CDR3 has 16 residues. Germline CDR1 and CDR2: SGHTA and FQGNSA. The V gene lost 0 bases and the J gene lost 3 bases, with 13 bases spanning the gap.

The chain joins TRBV18 to TRBJ1-5; D possibly corresponds to TRBD1 (5 bases). Trimming took 2 bases from V and 7 from J, leaving 9 bases between them. The CDR3 is 13 amino acids. Per the germline V gene, CDR1 is KGHSH and CDR2 is LQKENI. This CDR3 is CASSPGGTQPQHF. The CDR3 nucleotides read TGTGCCAGCTCACCAGGGGGAACCCAGCCCCAGCATTTT.

This chain uses TRBV4-2 with TRBJ2-3; a possible D gene is TRBD2 (5 bases). Looked up from germline, CDR1 is LGHNA and CDR2 is YNFKEQ. The ends were cut back, 1 base at V and 2 bases at J, with 16 bases in the middle. The CDR3 is made up of 17 amino acids. The chain's CDR3 is CASSQAETGRHTDTQYF. The CDR3 coding sequence is TGTGCCAGCAGCCAAGCGGAGACGGGGAGACACACAGATACGCAGTATTTT.

This rearrangement joins TRBV2 to TRBJ2-3; tentatively, D is TRBD1 (6 bases). Trimming took 9 bases from V and 5 from J, leaving 12 bases between them. Germline assignment: CDR1 SNHLY and CDR2 FYNNEI. This CDR3 spans 12 amino acids. The DNA of the CDR3 is TGTGCCAGTCAGGGGTTTGGAGATACGCAGTATTTT. This codes for CASQGFGDTQYF.

The chain uses TRBV18 and TRBJ2-2; TRBD2 is a possible D gene (7 bases). The V end lost 3 bases, the J end lost 0 bases, and 11 bases lay between the germline ends. There are 16 residues in the CDR3. CDR1 KGHSH and CDR2 LQKENI come from the germline V gene. CDR3 in DNA: TGTGCCAGCTCACCTCGCGGGGGCTCGAACACCGGGGAGCTGTTTTTT. Residues: CASSPRGGSNTGELFF.

The J gene is TRBJ2-7, the V gene TRBV2; 7 bases line up with TRBD1. The CDR3 length is 14 residues. Trimming took 3 bases from V and 0 from J; bases not matched to a gene: 2. Germline V gives CDR1 SNHLY, CDR2 FYNNEI. CDR3 sequence: CASSEWDSSYEQYF. In DNA form, the CDR3 reads TGTGCCAGCAGTGAGTGGGACAGCTCCTACGAGCAGTACTTC.

V is TRBV18 and J is TRBJ1-2, with D tentatively TRBD1 (5 bases). V was pared by 3 bases and J by 3 bases, with 14 bases between. CDR1 KGHSH and CDR2 LQKENI come from the germline V gene. The CDR3 runs 15 residues. CDR3 loop: CASSPSRDSDYGYTF. The CDR3 nucleotides read TGTGCCAGCTCACCTTCCCGAGACAGCGACTATGGCTACACCTTC.

V is TRBV19 and J is TRBJ1-1; D gene uncertain. Trimming removed 3 bases from V and 1 base from J, with 6 bases in between. The CDR3 runs 13 residues. Germline V gene sequence: CDR1 LNHDA, CDR2 SQIVND (reference sequence). The CDR3 protein is CASSIARNTEAFF. The CDR3 DNA follows: TGTGCCAGTAGTATTGCCAGGAACACTGAAGCTTTCTTT.